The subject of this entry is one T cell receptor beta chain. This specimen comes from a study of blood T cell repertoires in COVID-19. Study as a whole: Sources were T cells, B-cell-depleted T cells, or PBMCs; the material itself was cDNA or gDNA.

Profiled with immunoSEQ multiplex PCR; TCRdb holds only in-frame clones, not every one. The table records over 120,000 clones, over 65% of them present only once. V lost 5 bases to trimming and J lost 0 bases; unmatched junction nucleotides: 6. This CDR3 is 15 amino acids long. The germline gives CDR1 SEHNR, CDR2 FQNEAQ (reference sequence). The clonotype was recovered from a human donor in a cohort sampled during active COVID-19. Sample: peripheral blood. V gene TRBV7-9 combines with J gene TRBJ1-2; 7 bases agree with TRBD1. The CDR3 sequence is CASSLRTGSNYGYTF. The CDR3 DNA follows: TGTGCCAGCAGCCTTCGGACAGGTTCTAACTATGGCTACACCTTC.